This T cell receptor (beta chain) derives from a study of blood T cell repertoires in COVID-19. Here immunoSEQ multiplex PCR was the method, and the copy in TCRdb shows in-frame clones only, minus some. There are approximately 280,000 clones in the sample; approximately 86% occur only once, and roughly 9.1% lies in the top ten. Trimming shortened V by 6 bases and J by 0 bases, and 11 bases separated the two germline ends. Germline values: CDR1 LNHDA, CDR2 SQIVND (reference sequence). The CDR3 consists of 15 residues. Sequences were obtained from peripheral blood. V is TRBV19 and J is TRBJ2-2, with D maybe TRBD1 (6 bases). The receptor comes from a man younger than 30 with active or convalescent COVID-19. The CDR3 DNA reads TGTGCCAGTAGAACAGGGTACGCGAACACCGGGGAGCTGTTTTTT. It yields the protein CASRTGYANTGELFF. Full variable domain (remainder filled in from reference TRBV19 and TRBJ2-2): DGGITQSPKYLFRKEGQNVTLSCEQNLNHDAMYWYRQDPGQGLRLIYYSQIVNDFQKGDIAEGYSVSREKKESFPLTVTSAQKNPTAFYLCASRTGYANTGELFFGEGSRLTVL.